This T cell receptor (beta chain) was captured in a study of T cell responses to AZD1222 COVID-19 vaccine. Germline assignment: CDR1 LGHDT and CDR2 YNNKEL (reference sequence). Between the trimmed V and J ends, which lost 4 bases and 7 bases, there was a span of 11 bases. The CDR3 has 12 residues. Whole-study results and caveats: The span of vaccine-associated CD4 TCRs extended across spike, with dominance at 160-218 and 743-854. Just six people given AZD1222 tested seropositive at baseline. A mostly white British donor set with more females was recruited, and clonal diversity was possibly underestimated.

TCRdb's copy holds only in-frame clones and misses some; the assay was immunoSEQ multiplex PCR. This sample has 100,000 to 150,000 clones, with around 89% found just once. The sample holds one count of this clone. The target antigen is unknown. The TCR comes from an adult in good health. The chain carries TRBV3-1 (or the pseudogene TRBV3-2) and TRBJ2-7, with a weak D call TRBD2 (6 bases). The source material was peripheral blood, sampled on day 0 of AZD1222 vaccination. Written as DNA, the CDR3 is TGTGCCAGCAGCCTTGATGGGAGGGAGCAGTACTTC. Translated: CASSLDGREQYF.